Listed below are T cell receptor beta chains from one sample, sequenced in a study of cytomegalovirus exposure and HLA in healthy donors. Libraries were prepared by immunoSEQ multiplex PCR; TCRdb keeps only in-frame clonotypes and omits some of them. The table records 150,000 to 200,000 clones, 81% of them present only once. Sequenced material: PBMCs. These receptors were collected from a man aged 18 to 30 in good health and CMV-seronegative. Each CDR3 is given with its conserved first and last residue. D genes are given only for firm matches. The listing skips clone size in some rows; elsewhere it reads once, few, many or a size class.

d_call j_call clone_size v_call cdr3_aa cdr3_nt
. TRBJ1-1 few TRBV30 CASLTVNTEAFF TGTGCCTCCCTAACCGTAAACACTGAAGCTTTCTTT
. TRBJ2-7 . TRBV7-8 CASSTQGWGYEQYF TGTGCCAGCAGCACACAGGGTTGGGGCTACGAGCAGTACTTC
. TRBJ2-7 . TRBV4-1 CASSQDMSLYEQYF TGCGCCAGCAGCCAAGATATGAGCCTCTACGAGCAGTACTTC
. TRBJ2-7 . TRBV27 CASSLSGLDPSYEQYF TGTGCCAGCAGTTTATCGGGGCTAGACCCAAGCTACGAGCAGTACTTC
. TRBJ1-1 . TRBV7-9 CASSPKGMGGVTEAFF TGTGCCAGCAGCCCGAAGGGGATGGGGGGAGTCACTGAAGCTTTCTTT
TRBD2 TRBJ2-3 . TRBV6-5 CASSYWRTSGTDTQYF TGTGCCAGCAGTTACTGGCGGACTAGCGGCACAGATACGCAGTATTTT
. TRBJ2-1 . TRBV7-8 CASSLGTLSYNEQFF TGTGCCAGCAGCCTCGGGACTCTATCCTACAATGAGCAGTTCTTC
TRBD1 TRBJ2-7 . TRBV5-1 CASSFAGQGPYEQYF TGCGCCAGCAGCTTTGCGGGACAGGGACCCTACGAGCAGTACTTC
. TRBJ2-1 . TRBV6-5 CASRRQLEQFF TGTGCCAGCAGGAGACAGCTCGAGCAGTTCTTC
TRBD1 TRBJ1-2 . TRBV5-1 CASSSQGDFEGYTF TGCGCCAGCAGCTCACAGGGGGATTTCGAAGGCTACACCTTC
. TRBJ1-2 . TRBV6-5 CASSYGAANYGYTF TGTGCCAGCAGTTACGGGGCGGCTAACTATGGCTACACCTTC
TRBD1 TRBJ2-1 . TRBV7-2 CASRGRDRGRNEQFF TGTGCCAGCAGAGGCCGGGACAGGGGGCGTAATGAGCAGTTCTTC
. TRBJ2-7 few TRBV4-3 CASSQDRRAGYEQYF TGCGCCAGCAGCCAAGATCGCAGGGCAGGCTACGAGCAGTACTTC
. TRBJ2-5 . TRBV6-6 CASSYQTTGNRETQYF TGTGCCAGCAGTTATCAGACAACAGGAAATCGAGAGACCCAGTACTTC
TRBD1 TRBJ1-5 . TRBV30 CACTPGGLTSNQPQHF TGTGCCTGTACCCCAGGGGGCCTCACATCCAATCAGCCCCAGCATTTT
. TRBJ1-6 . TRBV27 CASSLVGGRSPLHF TGTGCCAGCAGTTTAGTGGGAGGAAGGTCACCCCTCCACTTT
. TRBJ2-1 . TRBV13 CASSLGRRNNEQFF TGTGCCAGCAGCTTAGGTCGTAGAAACAATGAGCAGTTCTTC
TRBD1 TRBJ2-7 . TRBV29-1 CSVGDRDLREQYF TGCAGCGTGGGGGACAGAGACCTACGTGAGCAGTACTTC
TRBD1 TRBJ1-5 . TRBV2 CASSRQGSNQPQHF TGTGCCAGCAGTAGACAGGGGAGCAATCAGCCCCAGCATTTT
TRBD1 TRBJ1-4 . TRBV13 CASSLNSGTGGELFF TGTGCCAGCAGTCTTAACTCCGGGACAGGGGGCGAACTGTTTTTT
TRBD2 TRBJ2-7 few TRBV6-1 CASSRPGLAVYEQYF TGTGCCAGCAGTAGGCCGGGACTAGCGGTTTACGAGCAGTACTTC
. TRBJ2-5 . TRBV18 CASSPETEDAQETQYF TGTGCCAGCTCCCCTGAAACTGAGGATGCCCAAGAGACCCAGTACTTC
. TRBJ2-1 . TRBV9 CASSVGGPSYNEQFF TGTGCCAGCAGCGTCGGGGGGCCATCCTACAATGAGCAGTTCTTC
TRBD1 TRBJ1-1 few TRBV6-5 CASSGQGENTEAFF TGTGCCAGCAGTGGCCAGGGGGAGAACACTGAAGCTTTCTTT
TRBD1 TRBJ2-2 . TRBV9 CASRDRKNTGELFF TGTGCCAGCAGGGACAGGAAAAACACCGGGGAGCTGTTTTTT
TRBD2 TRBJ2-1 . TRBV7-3 CASSPSSGTKGLF TGTGCCAGCAGCCCCTCGTCCGGGACTAAGGGGCTCTTC
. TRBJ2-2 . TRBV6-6 CASSYSSSGELFF TGTGCCAGCAGTTACTCGTCCTCCGGGGAGCTGTTTTTT
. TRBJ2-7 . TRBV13 CASSSELGASTSYEQYF TGTGCCAGCAGCTCCGAGTTAGGGGCCTCAACCTCCTACGAGCAGTACTTC
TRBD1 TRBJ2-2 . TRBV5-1 CASSLGVGGSSTGELFF TGCGCCAGCAGCTTGGGGGTAGGGGGCTCAAGCACCGGGGAGCTGTTTTTT
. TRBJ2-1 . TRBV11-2 CASSSLYNEQFF TGTGCCAGCAGCTCCCTTTACAATGAGCAGTTCTTC
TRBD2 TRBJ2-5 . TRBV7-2 CASSFSGRPETQYF TGTGCCAGCAGCTTTAGCGGGAGACCCGAGACCCAGTACTTC
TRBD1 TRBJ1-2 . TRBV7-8 CASSVRDRGFYGYTF TGTGCCAGCAGCGTCCGGGACAGGGGGTTCTATGGCTACACCTTC
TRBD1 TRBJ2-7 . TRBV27 CASSSHPRTGLYEQYF TGTGCCAGCAGTTCTCATCCAAGGACAGGGCTCTACGAGCAGTACTTC
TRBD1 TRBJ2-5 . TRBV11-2 CASSSDRGQETQYF TGTGCCAGCAGCTCAGACAGGGGGCAGGAGACCCAGTACTTC
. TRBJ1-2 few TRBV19 CASSMTQGDGYTF TGTGCCAGTAGTATGACACAGGGTGATGGCTACACCTTC
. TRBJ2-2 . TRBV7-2 CASSLPLASTGELFF TGTGCCAGCAGCTTACCACTAGCCAGCACCGGGGAGCTGTTTTTT
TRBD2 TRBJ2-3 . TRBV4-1 CASSQSSGGTTDTQYF TGCGCCAGCAGCCAGAGTAGCGGGGGGACCACAGATACGCAGTATTTT
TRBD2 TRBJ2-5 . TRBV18 CASSPTGLAGGGETQYF TGTGCCAGCTCACCAACCGGACTAGCGGGAGGTGGGGAGACCCAGTACTTC